This is a list of T cell receptor beta chains from one sample in a study of blood T cell repertoires in COVID-19. Clones were sequenced by immunoSEQ multiplex PCR, and TCRdb holds only the in-frame ones, with some missing. The data contain under 45,000 clones, 86% of them singletons. Sequenced sample: peripheral blood. The receptors come from a man aged 55 to 69 with active COVID-19. Each CDR3 is given with its conserved first and last residue. Each record gives: V gene, clone size, D gene, J gene, CDR3 protein, CDR3 DNA. The D gene is left open where the match is weak. For some rows the clone size is stated as once, few or many, or as a class when expanded; others skip it.

>TRBV16|.|TRBD1|TRBJ1-1
CASSRTGTVNTEAFF
TGTGCCAGCAGCCGAACCGGGACAGTGAACACTGAAGCTTTCTTT
>TRBV25-1|few|.|TRBJ2-2
CASSAPGHPIDTGELFF
TGTGCCAGCAGTGCCCCGGGACACCCCATTGACACCGGGGAGCTGTTTTTT
>TRBV18|once|TRBD1|TRBJ2-7
CASSLEGARYF
TGTGCCAGCTCACTTGAGGGGGCAAGGTACTTC
>TRBV11-2|few|.|TRBJ2-1
CASSLVVEDEQFF
TGTGCCAGCAGCTTAGTGGTGGAGGATGAGCAGTTCTTC
>TRBV3-1/TRBV3-2|.|.|TRBJ2-1
CASSQNRAYNEQFF
TGTGCCAGCAGCCAGAACAGGGCGTACAATGAGCAGTTCTTC
>TRBV18|.|TRBD1|TRBJ1-3
CASSPSQSRVGQINSGNTIYF
TGTGCCAGCTCACCAAGCCAGTCGAGGGTGGGACAGATAAACTCTGGAAACACCATATATTTT
>TRBV7-3|.|TRBD1|TRBJ1-1
CASRPTGGDTEAFF
TGTGCCAGCAGGCCAACAGGGGGCGACACTGAAGCTTTCTTT
>TRBV2|medium-sized|TRBD1|TRBJ1-5
CASSSRDRGQQPQHF
TGTGCCAGCAGTAGCCGGGACAGGGGGCAGCAGCCCCAGCATTTT
>TRBV20-1|.|.|TRBJ2-1
CSASVPPTRTNEQFF
TGCAGTGCCAGTGTTCCACCGACTAGAACCAATGAGCAGTTCTTC
>TRBV2|.|TRBD2|TRBJ2-7
CASSGTSGIHYEQYF
TGTGCCAGCAGTGGGACTAGCGGGATCCACTACGAGCAGTACTTC
>TRBV7-2|.|TRBD2|TRBJ2-1
CASSLGRGELSYNEQFF
TGTGCCAGCAGCTTAGGACGGGGGGAGCTCTCCTACAATGAGCAGTTCTTC
>TRBV7-3|.|.|TRBJ2-3
CASSTNLGADTQYF
TGTGCCAGCAGCACTAATCTAGGTGCAGATACGCAGTATTTT
>TRBV25-1|.|.|TRBJ2-1
CASSDLQRTAYNEQFF
TGTGCCAGCAGTGACCTACAACGGACAGCCTACAATGAGCAGTTCTTC
>TRBV19|.|TRBD2|TRBJ2-7
CASSLAGGRSSYEQYF
TGTGCCAGTAGTCTAGCGGGAGGACGGAGCTCCTACGAGCAGTACTTC
>TRBV6-2/TRBV6-3|.|.|TRBJ2-7
CASSYSGWGAYEQYF
TGTGCCAGCAGTTACTCAGGGTGGGGGGCCTACGAGCAGTACTTC
>TRBV19|.|.|TRBJ2-3
CASVEGNTDTQYF
TGTGCCAGTGTCGAGGGTAACACAGATACGCAGTATTTT
>TRBV7-2|.|.|TRBJ1-3
CASSLGAVVQGNTIYF
TGTGCCAGCAGCCTTGGGGCCGTGGTCCAAGGAAACACCATATATTTT